These 29 T cell receptor beta chains came from one sample sequenced in a study of vaccination effects on CD4 cells after COVID-19. These receptors' antigens are unknown. Antigen-specific CD4+ T cells expanded by the ViraFEST assay with viral peptide pools were then sequenced. Isolating CD4+ T cells followed approximately 11 days of culture. Every participant took two doses of the BNT162b2 or mRNA-1273 vaccine. Profiled with immunoSEQ multiplex PCR; TCRdb holds only in-frame clones, not every one. This sample has over 50,000 clones; around 73% occur once, and the top ten carry 1% to 1.5%. The sample here was CD4+ T cells from PBMCs cultured with HCoV-229E spike peptides, taken after COVID-19 vaccination. These receptors were collected from a human donor who received a COVID-19 vaccine.

This clone was recorded a few times. The rearrangement uses TRBV30 and TRBJ1-1; 7 bases are a match to TRBD1. With V trimmed by 2 bases and J by 10 bases, 19 bases remained unmatched. The germline gives CDR1 GTSNPN, CDR2 SVGIG (reference sequence). The CDR3 runs 16 residues. CDR3 residues: CAWSTRGAQRETGAFF. The DNA for the CDR3 is TGTGCCTGGAGTACCAGGGGGGCACAGAGGGAGACGGGAGCTTTCTTT. Full variable domain (remainder filled in from reference TRBV30 and TRBJ1-1): SQTIHQWPATLVQPVGSPLSLECTVEGTSNPNLYWYRQAAGRGLQLLFYSVGIGQISSEVPQNLSASRPQDRQFILSSKKLLLSDSGFYLCAWSTRGAQRETGAFFGQGTRLTVV.

V usage is TRBV3-1 (or the pseudogene TRBV3-2) and J usage is TRBJ2-5; no definite D call. V lost 7 bases, J lost 5 bases, and 14 bases lay in between. The CDR3 contains 13 residues. Germline lookup yields CDR1 LGHDT and CDR2 YNNKEL (reference sequence). The CDR3 nucleotides read TGTGCCAGCAACGAACATCATAGGGAGACCCAGTACTTC. Translation: CASNEHHRETQYF.

This clone was detected only a few times. Written as DNA, the CDR3 is TGTGCCAGCAGTTACTCCGGTCTGGGCTACACTGAAGCTTTCTTT. Protein product: CASSYSGLGYTEAFF. The V call is TRBV6-5, the J call TRBJ1-1; D is ambiguous. The CDR3 is 15 amino acids. CDR1 and CDR2 (germline): MNHEY, SVGAGI. The V end lost 0 bases, the J end lost 3 bases, and 11 bases lay between the germline ends.

This chain links TRBV18 with TRBJ2-5; TRBD1 matches 7 bases. V dropped 3 bases and J dropped 1; count of bases not matched to a gene: 5. Germline lookup yields CDR1 KGHSH and CDR2 LQKENI. The CDR3 is made up of 15 amino acids. For the CDR3, the DNA is TGTGCCAGCTCACCTCGACAGGGCACCCAAGAGACCCAGTACTTC. Protein: CASSPRQGTQETQYF.

The chain uses TRBV5-1 and TRBJ1-2; D gene ambiguous. CDR1 SGHRS and CDR2 YFSETQ come from the germline V gene. The CDR3 is made up of 15 amino acids. V lost 3 bases, J lost 5 bases, and 17 bases lay in between. The CDR3 protein is CASSSGRRDFYGYTF. CDR3 coding DNA: TGCGCCAGCAGCTCCGGACGCCGGGATTTTTATGGCTACACCTTC.

This rearrangement joins TRBV4-1 to TRBJ2-1, with 9 bases identical to TRBD2. V gave up 3 bases and J gave up 3 bases; unmatched junction bases: 3. This CDR3 contains 15 residues. Germline CDR1 and CDR2: MGHRA and YSYEKL. CDR3: CASSQARGGYNEQFF. Here the CDR3 DNA reads TGCGCCAGCAGCCAGGCGCGGGGGGGCTACAATGAGCAGTTCTTC.

This sequence joins TRBV2 and TRBJ2-7; the D gene could be TRBD1 or TRBD2 (5 bases each). This CDR3 spans 13 amino acids. V lost 10 bases, J lost 6 bases, and 19 bases lay in between. Germline CDR1 is SNHLY and CDR2 is FYNNEI. The CDR3 coding sequence is TGTGCCACCCAACCCTTGGGGACGCCCGAGCAGTACGTC. Translated, it gives CATQPLGTPEQYV.

On this clone itself: Other DNA sequences in this specimen translate into the identical CDR3. The V gene is TRBV19, the J gene TRBJ2-5, with 10 bases lining up with TRBD1. CDR3 length: 14 amino acids. J lost 5 bases, V lost 5 bases, and 5 bases had no gene match. Germline loops: CDR1 LNHDA, CDR2 SQIVND (reference sequence). The CDR3 is CASSARDRGETQYF. CDR3 nucleotide sequence: TGTGCCAGTAGTGCCCGGGACAGGGGCGAGACCCAGTACTTC.

The V call is TRBV6-4, the J call TRBJ2-3; D not resolved. CDR3 length equals 14 residues. The germline V gene has CDR1 MRHNA and CDR2 SNTAGT. V was pared by 4 bases and J by 1 base, with 9 bases between. CDR3 coding DNA: TGTGCCAGCAGTGTCCAGGTGGGCACAGATACGCAGTATTTT. Residues: CASSVQVGTDTQYF.

The J gene is TRBJ1-2, the V gene TRBV15; D is possibly TRBD1 (5 bases). Between the trimmed V and J ends, which lost 1 base and 5 bases, there was a span of 8 bases. This CDR3 has 13 amino acids. Germline values: CDR1 LNHNV, CDR2 YYDKDF (reference sequence). This chain's CDR3 is CATSRVGGYGYTF. The CDR3 DNA is TGTGCCACCAGCAGAGTCGGGGGGTATGGCTACACCTTC.

The V gene is TRBV2, the J gene TRBJ2-7, with D perhaps given as TRBD1 or TRBD2 (5 bases each). Trimming left V 2 bases short and J 2 bases short, with 13 bases between. This CDR3 is 15 amino acids long. CDR1 and CDR2 (germline): SNHLY, FYNNEI. CDR3 loop: CASSENQGATYEQYV. The CDR3, as DNA: TGTGCCAGCAGTGAAAACCAGGGAGCGACCTACGAGCAGTACGTC.

This chain joins TRBV28 and TRBJ1-1; TRBD1 is a possible D gene (5 bases). Germline CDR1 is MDHEN and CDR2 is SYDVKM. V shed 4 bases and J shed 1 base, with 13 bases lying between them. This CDR3 contains 15 residues. This chain's CDR3 is CASSSPQTGNTEAFF. DNA of the CDR3: TGTGCCAGCAGTTCGCCGCAAACAGGGAACACTGAAGCTTTCTTT.

This chain joins TRBV5-1 and TRBJ1-1; D is unresolved. Looked up from germline, CDR1 is SGHRS and CDR2 is YFSETQ. The CDR3 is 14 residues long. Trimming pared 0 bases from V and 6 bases from J, leaving 12 bases between. The CDR3: CASSLGGGWAEAFF. The CDR3 bases are TGCGCCAGCAGCTTGGGAGGCGGTTGGGCTGAAGCTTTCTTT. The whole variable domain, filled in from reference TRBV5-1 and TRBJ1-1, reads KAGVTQTPRYLIKTRGQQVTLSCSPISGHRSVSWYQQTPGQGLQFLFEYFSETQRNKGNFPGRFSGRQFSNSRSEMNVSTLELGDSALYLCASSLGGGWAEAFFGQGTRLTVV.

This clone was detected only once. V gene TRBV7-8 combines with J gene TRBJ1-3; D not resolved. V was cut by 5 bases and J by 5 bases, with 16 bases left in between. The germline CDR1 and CDR2 sequences are SGHVS and FQNEAQ. This CDR3 has 15 residues. The CDR3 DNA reads as TGTGCCAGCAGCCAAACGGGGAAAGGGAGAAACACCATATATTTT. Its protein product is CASSQTGKGRNTIYF.

This rearrangement joins TRBV10-3 to TRBJ1-6; D is undetermined. The CDR3 spans 13 residues. Trimming left V 2 bases short and J 10 bases short, with 9 bases between. Germline lookup yields CDR1 ENHRY and CDR2 SYGVKD. The CDR3 nucleotides are TGTGCCATCAGTGAGACGGCTACCTCACCCCTCCACTTT. Its protein is CAISETATSPLHF.

The sample holds one count of this clone. The rearrangement uses TRBV6-1 and TRBJ2-5; the match to TRBD2 covers 7 bases. The germline V gene has CDR1 MNHNS and CDR2 SASEGT. Unmatched junction bases numbered 3, after V lost 2 bases and J lost 0 bases. The length of the CDR3 is 15 residues. The CDR3 reads CASSEQRGDQETQYF. The CDR3 coding sequence is TGTGCCAGCAGTGAACAGCGGGGAGACCAAGAGACCCAGTACTTC.

The chain joins TRBV5-1 to TRBJ2-3, with TRBD2 as a possible D gene (6 bases). Between the trimmed V and J ends, which lost 0 bases and 1 base, there was a span of 15 bases. CDR1 is SGHRS, CDR2 YFSETQ, per germline. This CDR3 has 17 amino acids. DNA for the CDR3: TGCGCCAGCAGCTTGGCTCTAGTGACGGGGGGCACAGATACGCAGTATTTT. Residues: CASSLALVTGGTDTQYF.

The chain carries TRBV2 and TRBJ2-3; no clear D gene. There are 12 residues in the CDR3. V lost 2 bases and J lost 5, with 5 bases in between. From germline, CDR1 is SNHLY and CDR2 FYNNEI. This CDR3 is CASSEKGDTQYF. DNA for the CDR3: TGTGCCAGCAGTGAAAAGGGAGATACGCAGTATTTT.

As DNA, the CDR3 is TGTGCCACCAGTGATCCGGGACAGGGGGCGCTTGGCTACACCTTC. This codes for CATSDPGQGALGYTF. The chain carries TRBV24-1 and TRBJ1-2, with 12 bases lining up with TRBD1. The CDR3 consists of 15 residues. CDR1 is KGHDR, CDR2 SFDVKD, per germline. Unmatched junction bases numbered 5, after V lost 3 bases and J lost 7 bases.

J is TRBJ1-2 and V is TRBV7-8; the D is unclear. CDR1 and CDR2 (germline): SGHVS, FQNEAQ. Trimming cost V 0 bases and J 9 bases, with 14 bases left between them. The CDR3 covers 14 residues. The CDR3 here is CASSLAGFPARYTF. The CDR3 DNA reads as TGTGCCAGCAGCTTAGCAGGGTTCCCCGCGCGCTACACCTTC.

The V call is TRBV18, the J call TRBJ2-5, with TRBD2 matching over 14 bases. The CDR3 extends over 17 amino acids. The V segment lost 1 base and the J segment 4 bases; nucleotides outside the gene matches: 5. CDR1 is KGHSH, CDR2 LQKENI, per germline. The CDR3 DNA reads TGTGCCAGCTCACCACGGGCGGGACTAGCGGGGGCAGAGACCCAGTACTTC. Its translation is CASSPRAGLAGAETQYF.

The V gene is TRBV6-5, the J gene TRBJ1-2; 9 positions agree with TRBD1. The CDR3 loop spans 14 amino acids. Germline-derived CDR1 and CDR2 are MNHEY and SVGAGI. V lost 10 bases to trimming and J lost 4 bases; unmatched junction nucleotides: 10. The CDR3 coding sequence is TGTGCCATCGACTCCGGGACAGGGAGCTATGGCTACACCTTC. Its protein is CAIDSGTGSYGYTF.

This rearrangement joins TRBV18 to TRBJ1-3; 7 nucleotides agree with TRBD1. The V segment lost 1 base and the J segment 0 bases; nucleotides outside the gene matches: 6. This CDR3 is built from 17 residues. CDR1 is KGHSH and CDR2 is LQKENI in the germline V gene. CDR3 sequence reads: CASSPLPRTGSGNTIYF. The CDR3 nucleotides read TGTGCCAGCTCACCACTCCCCCGGACAGGCTCTGGAAACACCATATATTTT.

A few counts support this clone. This chain uses TRBV19 with TRBJ1-4; no definite D call. Deletions cut 6 bases from V and 6 bases from J, with 11 bases between. Germline CDR1 is LNHDA and CDR2 is SQIVND (reference sequence). The CDR3 covers 13 residues. This CDR3 reads CASRTPVYEKLFF. For the CDR3, the DNA is TGTGCCAGTAGGACGCCGGTATATGAAAAACTGTTTTTT. The full variable domain, rest sourced from reference TRBV19 and TRBJ1-4, is DGGITQSPKYLFRKEGQNVTLSCEQNLNHDAMYWYRQDPGQGLRLIYYSQIVNDFQKGDIAEGYSVSREKKESFPLTVTSAQKNPTAFYLCASRTPVYEKLFFGSGTQLSVL.

The J gene is TRBJ2-7, the V gene TRBV12-3 or TRBV12-4; D uncertain. Trimming stripped 7 bases from V and 12 bases from J, with 22 bases between. This CDR3 has 13 residues. This chain's CDR3 is CASTRQTAGVPYV. In DNA form, the CDR3 reads TGTGCCAGCACCCGGCAGACTGCAGGCGTGCCGTACGTC.

Only a few counts were recorded for this clone. This rearrangement joins TRBV5-1 to TRBJ2-1; TRBD1 is a possible D gene (6 bases). The CDR3 extends over 15 amino acids. The V gene's germline CDR1 is SGHRS and CDR2 YFSETQ. The V end was cut by 3 bases, the J end by 7 bases, with 17 bases between. Here the CDR3 reads CASSWTTGITNEQFF. The CDR3 DNA reads TGCGCCAGCAGCTGGACCACAGGGATTACGAATGAGCAGTTCTTC. Looking up the rest from reference TRBV5-1 and TRBJ2-1 gives the full variable domain: KAGVTQTPRYLIKTRGQQVTLSCSPISGHRSVSWYQQTPGQGLQFLFEYFSETQRNKGNFPGRFSGRQFSNSRSEMNVSTLELGDSALYLCASSWTTGITNEQFFGPGTRLTVL.

The J gene is TRBJ2-7, the V gene TRBV2; D gene ambiguous. V lost 2 bases to trimming and J lost 3 bases, with 17 bases between them. The germline V gene encodes CDR1 SNHLY and CDR2 FYNNEI. The CDR3 is made up of 16 amino acids. CDR3 loop: CASSESRPLNVYEQYV. The CDR3 region has the DNA TGTGCCAGCAGTGAATCGAGGCCACTAAATGTCTACGAGCAGTACGTC.

This rearrangement joins TRBV5-1 to TRBJ2-2; 12 bases align to TRBD1. The CDR3 is 17 residues long. V lost 4 bases to trimming and J lost 8 bases; unmatched junction nucleotides: 12. In germline, CDR1 is SGHRS, CDR2 YFSETQ. In DNA form, the CDR3 reads TGCGCCAGCAGCGTGATACCGGGACAGGGGGCGCTTGGGGAGCTGTTTTTT. Its protein is CASSVIPGQGALGELFF. The full variable domain, rest sourced from reference TRBV5-1 and TRBJ2-2, is KAGVTQTPRYLIKTRGQQVTLSCSPISGHRSVSWYQQTPGQGLQFLFEYFSETQRNKGNFPGRFSGRQFSNSRSEMNVSTLELGDSALYLCASSVIPGQGALGELFFGEGSRLTVL.

The chain couples TRBV24-1 to TRBJ1-3; D remains unclear. CDR1 and CDR2 (germline): KGHDR, SFDVKD. CDR3 length: 13 residues. V lost 6 bases, J lost 2 bases, and 7 bases lay in between. Written as DNA, the CDR3 is TGTGCCACCAGTCGAGGGACTGGAAACACCATATATTTT. It yields the protein CATSRGTGNTIYF.